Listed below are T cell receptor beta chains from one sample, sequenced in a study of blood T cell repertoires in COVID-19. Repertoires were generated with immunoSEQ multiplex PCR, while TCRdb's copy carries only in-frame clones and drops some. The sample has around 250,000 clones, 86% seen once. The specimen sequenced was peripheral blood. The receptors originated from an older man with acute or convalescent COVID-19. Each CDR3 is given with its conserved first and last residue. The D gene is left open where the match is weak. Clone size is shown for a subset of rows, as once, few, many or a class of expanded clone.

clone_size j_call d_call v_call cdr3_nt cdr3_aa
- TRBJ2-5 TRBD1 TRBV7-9 TGTGCCAGCAGCTTACTCTCCGGACAGGGGAGGGAGACCCAGTACTTC CASSLLSGQGRETQYF
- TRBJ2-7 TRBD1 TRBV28 TGTGCCAGCAGTTTACCCGGGACAGGGGACCACGAGCAGTACTTC CASSLPGTGDHEQYF
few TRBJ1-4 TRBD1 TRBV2 TGTGCCAGCAGTGGACAGGGGACGGAAAAACTGTTTTTT CASSGQGTEKLFF
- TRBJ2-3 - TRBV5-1 TGCGCCAGCAGCTTGGACCTAACGGGAGATACGCAGTATTTT CASSLDLTGDTQYF
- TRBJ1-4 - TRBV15 TGTGCCACCAGCAGTTTCGATGGGGCCAATGAAAAACTGTTTTTT CATSSFDGANEKLFF
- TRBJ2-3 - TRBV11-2 TGTGCCAGCAGCTTAACCCGGACAGTATACACAGATACGCAGTATTTT CASSLTRTVYTDTQYF
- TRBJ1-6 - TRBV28 TGTGCCAGCAGTCCCAACAGGGATAATTCATCCCTCCACTTT CASSPNRDNSSLHF
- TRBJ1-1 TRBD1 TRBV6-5 TGTGCCAGCAGCCACAGGGGAACTGAAGCTTTCTTT CASSHRGTEAFF
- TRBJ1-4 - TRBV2 TGTGCCAGCAGTGAGTGGCAGGGAGGCCTAAGTGAAAAACTGTTTTTT CASSEWQGGLSEKLFF
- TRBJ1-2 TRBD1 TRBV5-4 TGTGCCAGCAGCGGTGGACAGGGCGGCAGGAGCTATGGCTACACCTTC CASSGGQGGRSYGYTF
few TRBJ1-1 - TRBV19 TGTGCCAGTAGTATTTCTCGGGGGGCCCTTGAAGCTTTCTTT CASSISRGALEAFF
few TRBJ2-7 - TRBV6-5 TGTGCCAGCAGCAGGGGGGTGGAATACGAGCAGTACTTC CASSRGVEYEQYF
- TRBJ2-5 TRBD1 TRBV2 TGTGCCAGCAGGAGGGACAGGGGAAGGGGAGAGACCCAGTACTTC CASRRDRGRGETQYF
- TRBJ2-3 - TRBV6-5 TGTGCCAGCGGTCTGGGCCTGAACACAGATACGCAGTATTTT CASGLGLNTDTQYF
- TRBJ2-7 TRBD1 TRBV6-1 TGTGCCAGCAGTGGGACAGGGGGCGGTAGCGGGGGTATCTCCTACGAGCAGTACTTC CASSGTGGGSGGISYEQYF
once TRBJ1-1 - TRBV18 TGTGCCAGCTCACTAGGACAGCGTGAAGCTTTCTTT CASSLGQREAFF
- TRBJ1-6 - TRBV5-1 TGCGCCAGCAGCTCTGACAGAGACTATAATTCACCCCTCCACTTT CASSSDRDYNSPLHF
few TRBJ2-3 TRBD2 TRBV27 TGTGCCAGCAGTTTAAGGGGCGGGAGAGCAGATACGCAGTATTTT CASSLRGGRADTQYF
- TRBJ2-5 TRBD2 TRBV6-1 TGTGCCAGCAGTGATCGCGCGGGGGGAGGGGAGACCCAGTACTTC CASSDRAGGGETQYF
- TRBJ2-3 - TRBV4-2 TGTGCCAGCAGCCAGGGACAAAGAGACATAGATACGCAGTATTTT CASSQGQRDIDTQYF
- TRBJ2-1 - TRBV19 TGTGCCACTTCGGGGAGGCTGCCGAGCTCCTACAATGAGCAGTTCTTC CATSGRLPSSYNEQFF
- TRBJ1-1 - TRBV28 TGTGCCAGCAGACCCCCGCTCGGGGGGAACACTGAAGCTTTCTTT CASRPPLGGNTEAFF
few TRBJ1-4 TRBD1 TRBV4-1 TGCGCCAGCAGCCAAGAAAGACAGGGGTATGAAAAACTGTTTTTT CASSQERQGYEKLFF
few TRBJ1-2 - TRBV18 TGTGCCAGCGCCTTTGGGGACACAAGCTATGGCTACACCTTC CASAFGDTSYGYTF
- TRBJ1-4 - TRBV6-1 TGTGCCAGCAGTGAATTTGAACAGGGCAGTGAAAAACTGTTTTTT CASSEFEQGSEKLFF
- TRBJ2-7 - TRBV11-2 TGTGCCAGCAGAACGACAGCAACTAACTACGAGCAGTACTTC CASRTTATNYEQYF
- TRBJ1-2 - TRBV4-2 TGTGCCAGCAGCCAACCCAGGGAGGCGTACTATGGCTACACCTTC CASSQPREAYYGYTF
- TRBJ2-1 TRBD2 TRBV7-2 TGTGCCAGCAGCCCCGATTCCGGGACTAGCGGGGGGGCCACTGGTGAGCAGTTCTTC CASSPDSGTSGGATGEQFF
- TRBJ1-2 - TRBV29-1 TGCAGCGTTGAAATACAGGTCAGGGGCTACACCTTC CSVEIQVRGYTF
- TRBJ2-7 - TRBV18 TGTGCCAGCTCACCCTTCCAGGGGACCCCCTACGAGCAGTACTTC CASSPFQGTPYEQYF
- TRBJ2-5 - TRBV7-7 TGTGCTAGCAGCTTACAGGGATTGGAGACCCAGTACTTC CASSLQGLETQYF
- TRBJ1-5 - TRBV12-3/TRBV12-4 TGTGCCAGCAGTTTGAGTGGGCCCCAGCATTTT CASSLSGPQHF
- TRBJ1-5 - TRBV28 TGTGCCAGCAGTTTTGGGCACTTTAGCAATCAGCCCCAGCATTTT CASSFGHFSNQPQHF
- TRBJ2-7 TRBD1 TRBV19 TGTGCCAGTGGCCCCCGACAGGGGAACGAGCAGTACTTC CASGPRQGNEQYF
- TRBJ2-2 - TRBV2 TGTGCCAGCAGCTTGAACACCGGGGAGCTGTTTTTT CASSLNTGELFF
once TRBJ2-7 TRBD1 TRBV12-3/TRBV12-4 TGTGCCAGCAGTTCTGGACAGGCGAGGTACTTC CASSSGQARYF
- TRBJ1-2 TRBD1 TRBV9 TGTGCCAGCACTGGGACAGGGAACTATGGCTACACCTTC CASTGTGNYGYTF
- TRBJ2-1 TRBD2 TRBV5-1 TGCGCCAGCAGCGACCCTAGCGGGAGGGCCAATGAGCAGTTCTTC CASSDPSGRANEQFF
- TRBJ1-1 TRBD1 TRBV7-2 TGTGCCAGCAGCTTAGTTCACAGGGGACCTTACACTGAAGCTTTCTTT CASSLVHRGPYTEAFF
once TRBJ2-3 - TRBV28 TGTGCCAGCAGTATCCGGGACAGCCTAGCGTGGGACTTAATATCTAGCACAGATACGCAGTATTTT CASSIRDSLAWDLISSTDTQYF
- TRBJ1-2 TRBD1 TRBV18 TGTGCCAGCTCACCCGCCGGACAGGGCTCCTATGGCTACACCTTC CASSPAGQGSYGYTF
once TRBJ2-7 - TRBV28 TGTGCCAGCGGACAGCGCTACGAGCAGTACTTC CASGQRYEQYF
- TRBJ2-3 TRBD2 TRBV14 TGTGCCAGCAGCCCCCCGACTAGCGGGGGGGCCCTGTCGGATACGCAGTATTTT CASSPPTSGGALSDTQYF
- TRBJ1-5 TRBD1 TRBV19 TGTGCCAGCCAGGACAGGGTCGGGCGTATGGGTCAGCCCCAGCATTTT CASQDRVGRMGQPQHF
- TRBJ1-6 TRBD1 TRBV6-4 TGTGCCAGCAGGGGGTCGACAGGGATCGGCTCACCCCTCCACTTT CASRGSTGIGSPLHF
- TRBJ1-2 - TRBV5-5 TGTGCCAGCAGTTTAACGGACAGTGGGGCTAACTATGGCTACACCTTC CASSLTDSGANYGYTF
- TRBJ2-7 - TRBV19 TGTGCCAGTAGCCCCCAGTGGGAGCCGGGGGAGCAGTACTTC CASSPQWEPGEQYF
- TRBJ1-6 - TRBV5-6 TGTGCCAGCAGCTTGGCGGCAGGTCGCGATTCACCCCTCCACTTT CASSLAAGRDSPLHF
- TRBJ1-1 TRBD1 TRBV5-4 TGTGCCAGCACCCTGGGTGGGACAGGGCTCATGAACACTGAAGCTTTCTTT CASTLGGTGLMNTEAFF
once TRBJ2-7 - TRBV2 TGTGCCAGCACACTGCTTACCTACGAGCAGTACTTC CASTLLTYEQYF
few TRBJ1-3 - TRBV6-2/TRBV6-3 TGTGCCAGCAGCCTTTTGGGGGCCTCTGGAAACACCATATATTTT CASSLLGASGNTIYF
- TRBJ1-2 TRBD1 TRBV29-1 TGCAGCGCCGGGACAGGGAACTTAAACTATGGCTACACCTTC CSAGTGNLNYGYTF
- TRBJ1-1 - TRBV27 TGTGCCAGCAGGGCCCGAACAGACACTGAAGCTTTCTTT CASRARTDTEAFF
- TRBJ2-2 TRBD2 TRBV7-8 TGTGCCAGCAGCTTAACCGGACTAGCGGGACCCGGGGAGCTGTTTTTT CASSLTGLAGPGELFF
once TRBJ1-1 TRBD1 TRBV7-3 TGTGCCAGCAGCTTGACAGGGATGAGCACTGAAGCTTTCTTT CASSLTGMSTEAFF